The 25 T cell receptor beta chains below all came from one sample that was sequenced in a study of vaccination and CD4 T cells after COVID-19. Treatment of the sample: approximately 9-day PBMC culture with coronavirus spike peptide pools or control peptides (ViraFEST assay). Gathered ahead of the COVID-19 pandemic (2011-2018) were the CD4+ T cells of the unexposed donor. Sequenced with the Oncomine TCR Beta short-read assay was DNA taken from cultured CD4+ T cells. From cultured CD4+ T cells, genomic DNA was extracted. One entry per CDR3 protein results from TCRdb running MiXCR on the PCR reads. The data show fewer than 8,000 distinct CDR3 sequences, about 31% seen once. No antigen is known for these receptors. Sequencing was performed on CD4+ T cells from blood, cultured in vitro. All receptors come from a human donor in good health.

By proportion, this clonotype is medium-sized (0.01 to 0.1%). The chain recombines TRBV6-1 with TRBJ1-6; a weak D match, TRBD1 (5 bases). This CDR3 spans 13 amino acids. Trimming shortened V by 7 bases and J by 7 bases, and 11 bases separated the two germline ends. Germline CDR1 and CDR2: MNHNS and SASEGT. The CDR3 region has the DNA TGTGCCAGCAAGGGGACGAGGAATTCACCCCTCCACTTT. As protein: CASKGTRNSPLHF.

This clonotype is labeled as medium-sized. This chain joins TRBV7-2 and TRBJ1-5; D not certain. V lost 0 bases, J lost 7 bases, and 4 bases lay in between. The CDR3 extends over 12 amino acids. Germline values: CDR1 SGHTA, CDR2 FQGNSA. The CDR3 protein is CASSLAGQPQHF. The CDR3 DNA is TGTGCCAGCAGCTTAGCTGGACAGCCCCAGCATTTT.

J is TRBJ1-1 and V is TRBV6-5; 11 bases line up with TRBD1. CDR1 and CDR2 from the germline V gene are MNHEY and SVGAGI. The length of the CDR3 is 16 residues. With 4 bases clipped from V and 2 bases from J, the junction kept 6 bases outside the gene matches. The CDR3 region has the DNA TGTGCCAGCAGTTTGGGACAGGGGGTTAGTAACACTGAAGCTTTCTTT. It specifies CASSLGQGVSNTEAFF.

The chain is built from TRBV5-4 and TRBJ1-1, with a possible D match to TRBD1 (5 bases). The CDR3 runs to 15 residues. Germline lookup yields CDR1 SGHNT and CDR2 YYREEE (reference sequence). V was clipped by 2 bases and J by 4 bases, with 15 bases between them. CDR3 in DNA: TGTGCCAGCAGCTTACAGCAGGGTATCGGCACTGAAGCTTTCTTT. This gives the protein CASSLQQGIGTEAFF.

The gene calls are TRBV5-1 and TRBJ2-5; D is possibly TRBD1 or TRBD2 (6 bases each). Trimming shortened V by 7 bases and J by 2 bases, and 15 bases separated the two germline ends. The CDR3 extends over 14 amino acids. Germline CDR1 is SGHRS and CDR2 is YFSETQ. The CDR3 bases are TGCGCCAGCTCCAGGGGCGCGGGACAAGAGACCCAGTACTTC. This gives the protein CASSRGAGQETQYF.

The chain uses TRBV10-3 and TRBJ2-1; no reliable D call. CDR3 length: 14 residues. V lost 0 bases and J 5 bases, leaving 8 bases between the germline ends. In germline, CDR1 is ENHRY, CDR2 SYGVKD. CDR3 in DNA: TGTGCCATCAGTGAGTCGGTGGGCAACAATGAGCAGTTCTTC. Translating gives CAISESVGNNEQFF.

V gene TRBV7-6 combines with J gene TRBJ2-1, with TRBD1 identical over 7 bases. The CDR3 has 20 residues. V was clipped by 1 base and J by 0 bases; unmatched bases: 15. The germline V gene has CDR1 SGHVS and CDR2 FNYEAQ. The CDR3 loop reads CASSLVTRQGVPSSYNEQFF. The CDR3 DNA follows: TGTGCCAGCAGCTTAGTGACGCGTCAGGGGGTACCGAGCTCCTACAATGAGCAGTTCTTC.

The CDR3 DNA is TGTGCCATCAGTGAGGCTACGATCGGGGGCCGGTACGAGCAGTACTTC. Translation: CAISEATIGGRYEQYF. J is TRBJ2-7 and V is TRBV10-3, with D possibly called TRBD1 or TRBD2 (6 bases each). Germline V gene data show CDR1 as ENHRY and CDR2 as SYGVKD. The CDR3 has 16 residues. V was trimmed by 2 bases and J by 4 bases, leaving 18 bases between them.

The DNA for the CDR3 is TGTGCCAGCAAGGGCTCTGGGGCCAACGTCCTGACTTTC. This gives the protein CASKGSGANVLTF. V is TRBV27 and J is TRBJ2-6, with D hard to call. The CDR3 consists of 13 residues. From germline, CDR1 is MNHEY and CDR2 SMNVEV (reference sequence). The germline V and J ends were trimmed by 7 bases and 0 bases, with 4 bases remaining between them.

This clonotype occurred a few times. The rearrangement uses TRBV10-3 and TRBJ1-3, with unresolved D. The CDR3 length is 11 residues. With 0 bases removed from V and 8 bases from J, the gap between germline ends came to 2 bases. Germline values: CDR1 ENHRY, CDR2 SYGVKD. The CDR3 here is CAISESHTIYF. CDR3 nucleotides: TGTGCCATCAGTGAGTCTCACACCATATATTTT.

The sample holds a few counts of this clonotype. The chain carries TRBV20-1 and TRBJ2-1, with D perhaps matching TRBD2 (6 bases). Between the trimmed V and J ends, which lost 3 bases and 2 bases, there was a span of 14 bases. Germline values: CDR1 DFQATT, CDR2 SNEGSKA (reference sequence). CDR3 length: 15 amino acids. The CDR3 DNA sequence: TGCAGTGCTAGTGATGCGGGAAGTCCCTACAATGAGCAGTTCTTC. This gives the protein CSASDAGSPYNEQFF.

The chain combines TRBV7-8 with TRBJ1-1, with 10 bases lining up with TRBD1. V lost 4 bases, J lost 7 bases, and 9 bases stayed unmatched. Germline V gives CDR1 SGHVS, CDR2 FQNEAQ. This CDR3 is 15 amino acids long. The CDR3 DNA is TGTGCCAGCAGCTCCCGGACAGGGGGTCATGGTGAAGCTTTCTTT. It codes for CASSSRTGGHGEAFF.

The chain combines TRBV4-3 with TRBJ2-1, with D possibly matching TRBD2 (5 bases). The CDR3 length is 15 residues. Germline values: CDR1 LGHNA, CDR2 YSLEER. Trimming took off 5 bases at V and 0 bases at J, with 11 bases between the two ends. This CDR3 is CASSYLGSSYNEQFF. CDR3 sequence (DNA): TGCGCCAGCAGCTACCTAGGGAGCTCCTACAATGAGCAGTTCTTC.

The chain couples TRBV6-1 to TRBJ2-1, with TRBD2 identical over 7 bases. This CDR3 region has 12 residues. J was trimmed by 7 bases and V by 6 bases; bases with no gene match: 3. Germline loops: CDR1 MNHNS, CDR2 SASEGT. The CDR3 DNA sequence: TGTGCCAGCAGGGGGGGGTTGAATGAGCAGTTCTTC. Its translation: CASRGGLNEQFF.

This clonotype came up a few times. J is TRBJ2-5 and V is TRBV30, with a tentative D call TRBD1 (5 bases). The germline V gene encodes CDR1 GTSNPN and CDR2 SVGIG (reference sequence). Deletions cut 1 base from V and 6 bases from J, with 9 bases between. The CDR3 runs 12 residues. Here the CDR3 DNA reads TGTGCCTGGAGTGGGCCAGGGAAGACCCAGTACTTC. Translated, it gives CAWSGPGKTQYF.

By share of the sample, this clonotype is medium-sized. This chain connects TRBV20-1 to TRBJ1-5; unclear D gene. There are 13 residues in the CDR3. V was cut by 5 bases and J by 0 bases, with 8 bases left in between. Germline V gene data show CDR1 as DFQATT and CDR2 as SNEGSKA (reference sequence). Here the CDR3 DNA reads TGCAGTGCTTCTCCAACTAGCAATCAGCCCCAGCATTTT. It encodes CSASPTSNQPQHF.

The J gene is TRBJ2-3, the V gene TRBV10-3, with D unresolved. The CDR3 totals 14 residues. Germline CDR1 ENHRY, CDR2 SYGVKD. Trimming shortened V by 6 bases and J by 0 bases, and 10 bases separated the two germline ends. Written as DNA, the CDR3 is TGTGCCATCAGGGCTTTAGGGAGCACAGATACGCAGTATTTT. Protein sequence: CAIRALGSTDTQYF.

The rearrangement uses TRBV5-1 and TRBJ2-5, with 10 nucleotides matching TRBD1. Unmatched junction bases numbered 7, after V lost 3 bases and J lost 5 bases. Germline CDR1 reads SGHRS; CDR2 reads YFSETQ. This CDR3 is 15 amino acids long. The CDR3 nucleotides are TGCGCCAGCAGCTCTGGACAGGGGGTGGAGGAGACCCAGTACTTC. Its translation: CASSSGQGVEETQYF.

The sample holds a few counts of this clonotype. The J gene is TRBJ1-5, the V gene TRBV20-1; D may be TRBD1 (6 bases). The CDR3 covers 16 residues. The V gene lost 5 bases and the J gene lost 1 base, with 18 bases spanning the gap. The germline V gene encodes CDR1 DFQATT and CDR2 SNEGSKA (reference sequence). The DNA for the CDR3 is TGCAGTGCTGCGAGCACACTACAGGGAAGCAATCAGCCCCAGCATTTT. This encodes CSAASTLQGSNQPQHF.

This clonotype has a handful of counts. This chain links TRBV20-1 with TRBJ2-1; D might be TRBD2 (6 bases). The length of the CDR3 is 13 residues. Between the trimmed V and J ends, which lost 3 bases and 3 bases, there was a span of 9 bases. Germline V lookup: CDR1 DFQATT, CDR2 SNEGSKA (reference sequence). The CDR3 bases are TGCAGTGCTAGTGGGAGGTTCTACAATGAGCAGTTCTTC. It encodes CSASGRFYNEQFF.

This clonotype showed up just a few times. The chain is built from TRBV18 and TRBJ1-5; D is undetermined. This CDR3 contains 14 residues. The germline gives CDR1 KGHSH, CDR2 LQKENI. Trimming took 5 bases from V and 6 from J, leaving 14 bases between them. CDR3 DNA: TGTGCCAGCTCAATGGTTCTTGAGGGTCAGCCCCAGCATTTT. It encodes CASSMVLEGQPQHF.

V and J are TRBV6-5 and TRBJ1-1; D not certain. The CDR3 is 16 amino acids. Trimming pared 0 bases from V and 1 base from J, leaving 12 bases between. Germline V CDR1 and CDR2: MNHEY, SVGAGI. The CDR3: CASSYSIHLANTEAFF. CDR3 in DNA: TGTGCCAGCAGTTACTCGATACACCTGGCGAACACTGAAGCTTTCTTT.

This rearrangement joins TRBV2 to TRBJ2-7; a possible D gene is TRBD2 (7 bases). V lost 4 bases to trimming and J lost 1 base, with 11 bases between them. The germline gives CDR1 SNHLY, CDR2 FYNNEI. The CDR3 is made up of 14 amino acids. CDR3 DNA: TGTGCCAGCAGTGGTGGGAGGGGGTCCTACGAGCAGTACTTC. Its protein is CASSGGRGSYEQYF.

In this sample, this clonotype turned up once. The chain carries TRBV25-1 and TRBJ1-1; D remains ambiguous. Per germline, CDR1 MGHDK and CDR2 SYGVNS. This CDR3 comprises 13 residues. With 3 bases removed from V and 4 bases from J, the gap between germline ends came to 9 bases. CDR3 in DNA: TGTGCCAGCAGTGAGATAGGAGGCACTGAAGCTTTCTTT. Encoded protein: CASSEIGGTEAFF.

This chain links TRBV28 with TRBJ2-3; 11 bases line up with TRBD2. Germline assignment: CDR1 MDHEN and CDR2 SYDVKM. The CDR3 consists of 15 residues. The ends lost 5 bases at V and 8 bases at J; junction bases unmatched: 9. The CDR3 region has the DNA TGTGCCAGCAGTATGATAGGGACTAGCGGTTCTACGCAGTATTTT. It encodes CASSMIGTSGSTQYF. Full variable domain (missing parts from reference TRBV28 and TRBJ2-3): DVKVTQSSRYLVKRTGEKVFLECVQDMDHENMFWYRQDPGLGLRLIYFSYDVKMKEKGDIPEGYSVSREKKERFSLILESASTNQTSMYLCASSMIGTSGSTQYFGPGTRLTVL.